The next 19 T cell receptor beta chains were all read from a single sample in a study of shared clonotypes between healthy human individuals. CD45RO-negative, CCR7-positively selected cells formed the naive CD8 fraction, excluding terminally differentiated effector memory CD45RA+ cells. Data came from immunoSEQ multiplex PCR; TCRdb stores just in-frame clones and leaves some out. Of hundreds of thousands of clones listed, 92% are singletons. Sample: naive CD8+ T cells sorted from blood. These receptors all come from a man between 25 and 39 years old in good health.

This clone was detected only a few times. The chain employs TRBV27 and TRBJ1-4, with 8 bases that match TRBD1. This CDR3 has 15 residues. Germline V CDR1 and CDR2: MNHEY, SMNVEV (reference sequence). J lost 7 bases, V lost 2 bases, and 6 bases had no gene match. CDR3 DNA sequence: TGTGCCAGCAGTTTACTGGACAGGGATCGTGAAAAACTGTTTTTT. This encodes CASSLLDRDREKLFF.

The J gene is TRBJ2-7, the V gene TRBV4-2; 10 nucleotides match TRBD2. V trimming: 0 bases; J trimming: 4 bases; junction bases outside the gene matches: 12. Germline V gives CDR1 LGHNA, CDR2 YNFKEQ. The CDR3 is made up of 18 amino acids. The CDR3 sequence is CASSQEGGAGGPLYEQYF. The CDR3 DNA is TGTGCCAGCAGCCAAGAGGGGGGAGCGGGAGGGCCTTTGTACGAGCAGTACTTC.

Turning to this clone: At the DNA level, this CDR3 is encoded by other sequences in the same sample as well. The chain links TRBV27 to TRBJ2-7; 14 positions match TRBD2. The CDR3 runs 15 residues. Germline V gene lookup returns CDR1 MNHEY and CDR2 SMNVEV (reference sequence). Trimming cost V 5 bases and J 6 bases; bases outside gene matches: 6. In nucleotides, the CDR3 is TGTGCCAGCAGTCCGGGACTAGCGGGAGCTCGCGAGCAGTACTTC. Amino acid sequence: CASSPGLAGAREQYF.

The chain links TRBV9 to TRBJ2-3, with D unclear. V shed 4 bases and J shed 0 bases, with 12 bases lying between them. CDR3 length: 15 residues. Germline loops: CDR1 SGDLS, CDR2 YYNGEE. CDR3 sequence reads: CASSSSDSSTDTQYF. CDR3 nucleotide sequence: TGTGCCAGCAGCAGCAGTGATAGTAGCACAGATACGCAGTATTTT.

The chain combines TRBV6-6 with TRBJ2-3; 7 nucleotides align to TRBD1. After removal of 4 bases from V and 1 base from J, the junction contained 5 bases not matched to a gene. There are 15 residues in the CDR3. Per the germline V gene, CDR1 is MNHNY and CDR2 is SVGAGI (reference sequence). This CDR3 reads CASSSQGWGTDTQYF. The DNA for the CDR3 is TGTGCCAGCAGTTCACAGGGGTGGGGCACAGATACGCAGTATTTT.

V usage is TRBV2 and J usage is TRBJ2-7; 8 nucleotides match TRBD1. This CDR3 comprises 15 residues. V was pared by 2 bases and J by 5 bases, with 8 bases of the junction left unmatched. The germline gives CDR1 SNHLY, CDR2 FYNNEI. The CDR3 loop reads CASSEKGDRRHEQYF. The CDR3 bases are TGTGCCAGCAGTGAAAAGGGGGACAGGAGGCACGAGCAGTACTTC.

This chain joins TRBV6-6 and TRBJ2-7; D may be TRBD1 or TRBD2 (5 bases each). There are 16 residues in the CDR3. V was shortened by 0 bases and J by 7 bases, with 19 bases between the two germline ends. Germline V CDR1 and CDR2: MNHNY, SVGAGI (reference sequence). CDR3 sequence (DNA): TGTGCCAGCAGTTACTCCCGGGACCGCGGAGGTAATGAGCAGTACTTC. Protein: CASSYSRDRGGNEQYF.

This rearrangement joins TRBV29-1 to TRBJ2-1; 8 bases are a match to TRBD2. The CDR3 consists of 17 residues. Trimming cost V 8 bases and J 3 bases; bases outside gene matches: 18. The germline CDR1 and CDR2 sequences are SQVTM and ANQGSEA. CDR3 loop: CSIPRREVGSVYNEQFF. CDR3 nucleotides: TGCAGCATCCCTAGGCGGGAGGTGGGGAGTGTCTACAATGAGCAGTTCTTC.

This clone was recorded once. The chain is built from TRBV6-6 and TRBJ2-5; weak D call: TRBD2 (6 bases). V gave up 9 bases and J gave up 2 bases, with 13 bases separating them. The CDR3 contains 13 residues. Per the germline V gene, CDR1 is MNHNY and CDR2 is SVGAGI (reference sequence). The CDR3 nucleotides are TGTGCCAGTAAGGGTAGCGGACAAGAGACCCAGTACTTC. Translated, it gives CASKGSGQETQYF.

The chain has TRBV6-5 and TRBJ1-1, with D possibly matching TRBD1 (5 bases). This CDR3 is built from 15 residues. Trimming pared 7 bases from V and 7 bases from J, leaving 22 bases between. Germline assignment: CDR1 MNHEY and CDR2 SVGAGI. CDR3 bases: TGTGCCAGCACCCTGTGGCAGGGAGGTAAAGATGAAGCTTTCTTT. Translating gives CASTLWQGGKDEAFF.

The chain is built from TRBV7-9 and TRBJ2-7; 8 positions match TRBD1. Trimming at V came to 8 bases and at J to 6 bases, leaving 6 bases not matched to a gene. CDR1 and CDR2 (germline): SEHNR, FQNEAQ (reference sequence). The CDR3 spans 12 residues. CDR3 coding DNA: TGTGCCAGCCAGGGGGCGATGGCCGAGCAGTACTTC. Amino acid sequence: CASQGAMAEQYF.

The chain uses TRBV19 and TRBJ1-5; D perhaps matches TRBD1 (5 bases). Per germline, CDR1 LNHDA and CDR2 SQIVND (reference sequence). The CDR3 totals 13 residues. V was trimmed by 3 bases and J by 5 bases, leaving 8 bases between them. The CDR3 region is CASSIGGYQPQHF. In DNA, the CDR3 is TGTGCCAGTAGTATCGGGGGTTATCAGCCCCAGCATTTT.

This chain links TRBV5-6 with TRBJ2-7, with D possibly being TRBD2 (5 bases). Germline V lookup: CDR1 SGHDT, CDR2 YYEEEE. V gave up 5 bases and J gave up 0 bases, with 12 bases separating them. This CDR3 spans 14 amino acids. The CDR3 loop reads CASSSDWSSYEQYF. The CDR3 coding sequence is TGTGCCAGCAGTTCGGACTGGAGCTCCTACGAGCAGTACTTC.

V and J are TRBV11-2 and TRBJ2-1; tentative D call: TRBD2 (6 bases). Germline V gene lookup returns CDR1 SGHAT and CDR2 FQNNGV. The V end was cut by 5 bases, the J end by 8 bases, with 19 bases between. The CDR3 is 15 residues long. CDR3: CASSDAGRFIDEQFF. As DNA, the CDR3 is TGTGCCAGCAGCGACGCGGGACGGTTTATCGATGAGCAGTTCTTC.

V usage is TRBV5-1 and J usage is TRBJ2-7; D remains unclear. V shed 1 base and J shed 0 bases, with 8 bases lying between them. The CDR3 covers 14 residues. Germline V gene lookup returns CDR1 SGHRS and CDR2 YFSETQ. CDR3 region: CASSLIQTSYEQYF. CDR3 bases: TGCGCCAGCAGCTTGATACAGACCTCCTACGAGCAGTACTTC.

The chain carries TRBV13 and TRBJ2-5, with D uncertain. V lost 5 bases and J lost 2, with 12 bases in between. The CDR3 length is 14 residues. The V gene's germline CDR1 is PRHDT and CDR2 FYEKMQ (reference sequence). The CDR3 loop is CASSPPDGQETQYF. CDR3 DNA sequence: TGTGCCAGCAGCCCCCCGGACGGACAAGAGACCCAGTACTTC. Together with reference TRBV13 and TRBJ2-5, the CDR3 gives the full variable domain: AAGVIQSPRHLIKEKRETATLKCYPIPRHDTVYWYQQGPGQDPQFLISFYEKMQSDKGSIPDRFSAQQFSDYHSELNMSSLELGDSALYFCASSPPDGQETQYFGPGTRLLVL.

This rearrangement joins TRBV5-1 to TRBJ1-2; D unclear. The CDR3 extends over 16 amino acids. V lost 4 bases and J 2 bases, leaving 18 bases between the germline ends. Germline CDR1 reads SGHRS; CDR2 reads YFSETQ. CDR3 sequence reads: CASSGRTSGENYGYTF. The CDR3 bases are TGCGCCAGCAGCGGCAGGACTAGCGGGGAAAACTATGGCTACACCTTC.

The V call is TRBV11-2, the J call TRBJ2-3; D not resolved. This CDR3 has 13 amino acids. Trimming cost V 5 bases and J 4 bases, with 10 bases left between them. CDR1 is SGHAT, CDR2 FQNNGV, per germline. The CDR3 region is CASSNHAADTQYF. The CDR3 DNA is TGTGCCAGCAGCAACCACGCGGCAGATACGCAGTATTTT. Variable domain in full (rest from reference TRBV11-2 and TRBJ2-3): EAGVAQSPRYKIIEKRQSVAFWCNPISGHATLYWYQQILGQGPKLLIQFQNNGVVDDSQLPKDRFSAERLKGVDSTLKIQPAKLEDSAVYLCASSNHAADTQYFGPGTRLTVL.

The CDR3 DNA reads as TGTGCCAGCAGTGAACCTCCCCGACTAGCGGGAGTCATTCAAGATACGCAGTATTTT. Amino acids: CASSEPPRLAGVIQDTQYF. This chain joins TRBV6-1 and TRBJ2-3, with 12 bases matching TRBD2. V dropped 2 bases and J dropped 5; count of bases not matched to a gene: 14. The CDR3 runs to 19 residues. Germline CDR1 MNHNS, CDR2 SASEGT.